The clone carrying this T cell receptor (beta chain) has just a few counts. Sequence at one end of the junction differs from germline and may be a read error. This sample stems from a study of metastatic and nonmetastatic thyroid tumors. TCRdb ran MiXCR on the PCR reads. This table holds 6,100 or so clones, roughly 30% found once. Nobody among the patients had been given any treatment before thyroid surgery. The sequencing sample was made of adjacent normal tissue. The TCR comes from a female donor with papillary thyroid cancer or a benign thyroid nodule (not recorded which). Some clones in this sample may be carry-over from other donors' samples.

For the CDR3, the DNA is TGTGCCAGCAGCTTAGCCCTCAGGGGTGAGACCCAGTACTTC. Protein: CASSLALRGETQYF. V gene TRBV12-3 or TRBV12-4 combines with J gene TRBJ2-5; weak D call: TRBD1 (6 bases). CDR3 length equals 14 residues.